This is a list of T cell receptor beta chains from one sample in a study of OX40 agonist ivuxolimab in advanced cancers. Some clones are missing from TCRdb's copy, which holds only in-frame ones; the method was immunoSEQ multiplex PCR. The sample consists of around 62,000 clones, about 90% of them appearing once. The material sequenced was CD4+ or CD8+ T cells sorted from blood, taken in a trial of the OX40 agonist ivuxolimab. These TCRs come from an adult with an advanced solid tumor such as melanoma, head and neck, liver or kidney cancer. Each CDR3 is given with its conserved first and last residue. A D gene is named only where the DNA matches it firmly. Size tells how often a clone was seen (once, few, many) or the class of an expanded clone, and some rows leave it out.

j_call,v_call,d_call,clone_size,cdr3_aa,cdr3_nt
TRBJ1-1,TRBV5-1,.,.,CASSFSSTNTEAFF,TGCGCCAGCAGCTTTTCCTCCACGAACACTGAAGCTTTCTTT
TRBJ2-5,TRBV5-1,TRBD2,.,CASTGSSGRSETQYF,TGCGCCAGCACCGGGTCTAGCGGGAGGTCGGAGACCCAGTACTTC
TRBJ1-5,TRBV6-1,TRBD1,.,CASSDRGQFNQPQHF,TGTGCCAGCAGTGACCGGGGACAGTTTAATCAGCCCCAGCATTTT
TRBJ2-7,TRBV10-1,TRBD1,.,CASSGQGVNEQYF,TGCGCCAGCAGTGGCCAGGGGGTCAACGAGCAGTACTTC
TRBJ1-5,TRBV28,TRBD1,.,CASSSPRGGLLSNQPQHF,TGTGCCAGCAGTTCTCCCAGAGGGGGCTTATTGAGCAATCAGCCCCAGCATTTT
TRBJ2-3,TRBV6-5,TRBD2,.,CASSSQGGTDTQYF,TGTGCCAGCTCGTCGCAGGGAGGGACAGATACGCAGTATTTT
TRBJ2-3,TRBV11-2,.,.,CASSYSPSTDTQYF,TGTGCCAGCAGCTATTCCCCTAGCACAGATACGCAGTATTTT
TRBJ1-6,TRBV27,TRBD1,.,CASKGQGNSPLHF,TGTGCCAGCAAAGGACAGGGAAATTCACCCCTCCACTTT
TRBJ1-1,TRBV6-1,.,.,CASSRILNTEAFF,TGTGCCAGCAGCCGAATCTTGAACACTGAAGCTTTCTTT
TRBJ1-4,TRBV9,.,.,CASSEAGHNEKLFF,TGTGCCAGCAGTGAAGCGGGGCATAATGAAAAACTGTTTTTT
TRBJ2-5,TRBV5-1,.,.,CASSLRADQETQYF,TGCGCCAGCAGCTTGAGGGCAGACCAAGAGACCCAGTACTTC
TRBJ1-1,TRBV5-6,.,.,CASSLSTGFTEAFF,TGTGCCAGCAGCCTCTCAACAGGGTTCACTGAAGCTTTCTTT
TRBJ2-5,TRBV27,.,.,CASSSLSRRTVQETQYF,TGTGCCAGCAGTTCCCTCTCCCGGAGAACTGTCCAAGAGACCCAGTACTTC
TRBJ2-2,TRBV5-1,.,.,CASSLIGVNTGELFF,TGCGCCAGCAGCTTAATAGGGGTCAACACCGGGGAGCTGTTTTTT
TRBJ1-5,TRBV5-4,.,.,CASSQGLGDQPQHF,TGTGCCAGCAGCCAGGGGCTAGGGGATCAGCCCCAGCATTTT
TRBJ2-2,TRBV19,.,.,CASRAGRVANTGELFF,TGTGCCAGCCGAGCGGGTAGGGTCGCGAACACCGGGGAGCTGTTTTTT
TRBJ2-5,TRBV11-2,.,.,CASSPWTEGETQYF,TGTGCCAGCAGCCCTTGGACAGAGGGAGAGACCCAGTACTTC
TRBJ2-3,TRBV19,.,.,CASSIDSNTDTQYF,TGTGCCAGTAGTATTGACAGCAACACAGATACGCAGTATTTT
TRBJ1-3,TRBV5-1,.,.,CASSPDGNTIYF,TGCGCCAGCAGCCCGGATGGAAACACCATATATTTT
TRBJ1-2,TRBV13,.,few,CASSLGGVNGYTF,TGTGCCAGCAGCTTAGGAGGGGTAAATGGCTACACCTTC
TRBJ1-2,TRBV6-4,.,.,CASSDPPNYGYTF,TGTGCCAGCAGTGACCCGCCTAACTATGGCTACACCTTC
TRBJ2-7,TRBV9,.,.,CASSVAAGRLDEQYF,TGTGCCAGCAGCGTTGCCGCCGGGAGATTAGACGAGCAGTACTTC
TRBJ1-2,TRBV14,.,.,CASGNYYGYTF,TGTGCCAGCGGAAACTACTATGGCTACACCTTC
TRBJ1-2,TRBV19,.,.,CASSIGQTLTYGYTF,TGTGCCAGTAGTATAGGGCAGACTCTAACTTATGGCTACACCTTC
TRBJ1-2,TRBV19,.,.,CASTGTGYGYTF,TGTGCCAGTACAGGGACGGGCTATGGCTACACCTTC
TRBJ1-2,TRBV9,.,.,CASSAGETYGYTF,TGTGCCAGCAGCGCCGGAGAAACTTATGGCTACACCTTC
TRBJ2-1,TRBV5-6,TRBD2,.,CASSLYGRRANEQFF,TGTGCCAGCAGCTTGTACGGGAGGAGGGCCAATGAGCAGTTCTTC
TRBJ1-2,TRBV27,.,.,CASRNPTNYGYTF,TGTGCCAGCAGGAACCCGACGAACTATGGCTACACCTTC
TRBJ2-1,TRBV7-8,.,.,CASSLAHSVSSYNEQFF,TGTGCCAGCAGCTTAGCGCATTCGGTGAGCTCCTACAATGAGCAGTTCTTC
TRBJ1-1,TRBV5-1,.,few,CASSPKSSGPTEAFF,TGCGCCAGCAGTCCCAAGAGTTCCGGGCCCACTGAAGCTTTCTTT
TRBJ2-7,TRBV6-4,TRBD2,.,CASSAGLAGPYEQYF,TGTGCCAGCAGCGCCGGACTAGCGGGGCCCTACGAGCAGTACTTC
TRBJ1-1,TRBV15,.,.,CATSRGRTSNTEAFF,TGTGCCACCAGCAGAGGTAGGACCTCGAACACTGAAGCTTTCTTT
TRBJ2-3,TRBV7-3,TRBD2,.,CASSLTRGRAPTDTQYF,TGTGCCAGCAGCTTAACTCGGGGGAGGGCGCCCACAGATACGCAGTATTTT
TRBJ2-7,TRBV5-4,TRBD2,.,CASSDSGKSSYEQYF,TGTGCCAGCAGCGATAGCGGGAAGAGCTCCTACGAGCAGTACTTC
TRBJ1-5,TRBV7-9,.,.,CASSSSRSSNQPQHF,TGTGCCAGCAGCTCTTCGAGGAGTAGCAATCAGCCCCAGCATTTT
TRBJ2-2,TRBV28,TRBD2,.,CASSPGLAANTGELFF,TGTGCCAGCAGTCCAGGACTAGCGGCGAACACCGGGGAGCTGTTTTTT
TRBJ1-1,TRBV10-1,.,.,CASSRTTNTEAFF,TGCGCCAGCAGTAGAACAACGAACACTGAAGCTTTCTTT
TRBJ2-5,TRBV7-3,TRBD1,.,CASSRGQQETQYF,TGTGCCAGCAGCCGGGGACAGCAAGAGACCCAGTACTTC
TRBJ1-2,TRBV19,.,.,CASSRYGRYTF,TGTGCCAGTAGCCGTTACGGTCGCTACACCTTC
TRBJ2-7,TRBV19,TRBD2,.,CASSPTGGRNEQYF,TGTGCCAGTAGTCCGACGGGGGGAAGGAACGAGCAGTACTTC
TRBJ1-5,TRBV9,.,.,CASSVTGGSNQPQHF,TGTGCCAGCAGCGTAACTGGGGGAAGCAATCAGCCCCAGCATTTT
TRBJ2-1,TRBV5-6,.,.,CASSLAVFSYNEQFF,TGTGCCAGCAGCTTAGCAGTGTTTTCATACAATGAGCAGTTCTTC
TRBJ2-7,TRBV6-5,.,.,CASSLTGTPPYEQYF,TGTGCCAGCAGCCTTACCGGGACCCCTCCTTACGAGCAGTACTTC
TRBJ2-5,TRBV5-4,.,.,CASSLASDRQETQYF,TGTGCCAGCAGCTTGGCTTCGGACAGACAAGAGACCCAGTACTTC
TRBJ2-7,TRBV7-8,.,.,CASSPGPYEQYF,TGTGCCAGCAGCCCCGGACCCTACGAGCAGTACTTC
TRBJ1-1,TRBV5-5,TRBD1,.,CASSPAGGQTEAFF,TGTGCCAGCAGCCCTGCAGGGGGACAAACTGAAGCTTTCTTT
TRBJ2-1,TRBV28,TRBD2,once,CASSQLAGGVNEQFF,TGTGCCAGCAGCCAACTAGCGGGAGGGGTTAATGAGCAGTTCTTC
TRBJ1-2,TRBV6-5,.,.,CASSYNYEVRGYTF,TGTGCCAGCAGTTACAACTACGAGGTGAGAGGCTACACCTTC
TRBJ2-5,TRBV27,.,.,CASSLSGETQYF,TGTGCCAGCAGTTTAAGTGGGGAGACCCAGTACTTC
TRBJ1-1,TRBV5-1,.,.,CASSLDAANTEAFF,TGCGCCAGCAGCTTGGACGCAGCGAACACTGAAGCTTTCTTT